These 5 T cell receptor beta chains share one sample of origin, sequenced in a study of memory CD4+ T cells and cytomegalovirus serostatus. The sort gate was single viable CD3+CD4+CD8-CD45RO+ cells for memory CD4+ T cells. The assay was immunoSEQ multiplex PCR, and TCRdb's table has in-frame clones only and misses some. The sample records under 55,000 clones, roughly three quarters being singletons. The sequencing sample was made of memory CD4+ T cells from blood. All receptors come from an adult in good health and CMV-seronegative.

The genes are TRBV7-9 and TRBJ1-1; no clear D. Looked up from germline, CDR1 is SEHNR and CDR2 is FQNEAQ (reference sequence). CDR3 length equals 12 residues. Deletions cut 4 bases from V and 8 bases from J, with 11 bases between. The CDR3 spells CASSSNRREAFF. In nucleotides, the CDR3 is TGTGCCAGCAGCTCCAACCGTCGAGAAGCTTTCTTT.

This clone was recorded a few times. V gene TRBV27 combines with J gene TRBJ1-1, with D maybe TRBD1 (5 bases). Germline CDR1 reads MNHEY; CDR2 reads SMNVEV (reference sequence). The V end was cut by 5 bases, the J end by 4 bases, with 17 bases between. The CDR3 consists of 15 residues. CDR3 bases: TGTGCCAGCAGTCCTTGGGCCGGGGGGGGCACTGAAGCTTTCTTT. It specifies CASSPWAGGGTEAFF.

This rearrangement joins TRBV5-1 to TRBJ1-1, with 7 bases aligning to TRBD1. V was clipped by 4 bases and J by 2 bases; unmatched bases: 8. Germline V CDR1 and CDR2: SGHRS, YFSETQ. The CDR3 length is 15 residues. In DNA, the CDR3 is TGCGCCAGCAGCGTTACCGGGACAGTTAACACTGAAGCTTTCTTT. Amino acids: CASSVTGTVNTEAFF.

The table lists this clone with a count of one. The chain employs TRBV5-1 and TRBJ2-2; TRBD2 matches at 10 bases. The CDR3 totals 19 residues. V shed 4 bases and J 3 bases; nucleotides not matched to a gene: 15. Germline values: CDR1 SGHRS, CDR2 YFSETQ. In DNA, the CDR3 is TGCGCCAGCAGCCGGGGGGCACCTAGCGGGAGTTGGGACACCGGGGAGCTGTTTTTT. It encodes CASSRGAPSGSWDTGELFF.

V and J are TRBV5-4 and TRBJ2-2; D unclear. Germline V gives CDR1 SGHNT, CDR2 YYREEE (reference sequence). The CDR3 has 13 amino acids. Trimming stripped 2 bases from V and 9 bases from J, with 11 bases between. CDR3 sequence reads: CASSLPGARELFF. The CDR3 DNA reads as TGTGCCAGCAGCTTACCTGGAGCCCGGGAGCTGTTTTTT. The full variable domain, completed using reference TRBV5-4 and TRBJ2-2, is ETGVTQSPTHLIKTRGQQVTLRCSSQSGHNTVSWYQQALGQGPQFIFQYYREEENGRGNFPPRFSGLQFPNYSSELNVNALELDDSALYLCASSLPGARELFFGEGSRLTVL.